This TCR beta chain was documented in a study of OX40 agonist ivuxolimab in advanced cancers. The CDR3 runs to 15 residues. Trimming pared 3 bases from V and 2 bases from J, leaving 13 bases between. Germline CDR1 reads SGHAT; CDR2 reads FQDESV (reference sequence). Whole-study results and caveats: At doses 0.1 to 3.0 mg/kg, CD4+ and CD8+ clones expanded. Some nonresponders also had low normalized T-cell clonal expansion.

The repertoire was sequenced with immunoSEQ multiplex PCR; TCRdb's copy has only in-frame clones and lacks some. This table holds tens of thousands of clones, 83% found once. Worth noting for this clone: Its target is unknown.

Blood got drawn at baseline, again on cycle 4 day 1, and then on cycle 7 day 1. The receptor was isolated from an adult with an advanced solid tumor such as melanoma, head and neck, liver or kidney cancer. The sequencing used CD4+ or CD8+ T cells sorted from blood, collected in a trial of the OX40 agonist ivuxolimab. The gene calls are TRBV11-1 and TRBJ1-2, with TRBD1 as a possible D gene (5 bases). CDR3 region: CASSLDPGGNYGYTF. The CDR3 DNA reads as TGTGCCAGCAGCTTGGACCCCGGGGGGAACTATGGCTACACCTTC.